This note documents a single T cell receptor (beta chain) sequence. This record belongs to a study of T cell changes during pregnancy in multiple sclerosis. This CDR3 has 18 residues. Germline CDR1 and CDR2: LGHNA and YNFKEQ. V was clipped by 4 bases and J by 4 bases; unmatched bases: 11. TCRdb's table, derived via immunoSEQ multiplex PCR, lists solely in-frame clones and lacks some. The table shows around 39,000 clones, with 80% to 95% occurring only once. The material sequenced was CD4+ T cells from peripheral blood mononuclear cells, taken in the third trimester of pregnancy. The TCR was taken from a female donor in good health, enrolled as a control in a pregnancy study. The chain combines TRBV4-2 with TRBJ1-4; 11 bases map to TRBD1. The CDR3 DNA reads as TGTGCCAGCAGCCGGAGGTCAGCGGGGACAGGGGGTAATGAAAAACTGTTTTTT. It specifies CASSRRSAGTGGNEKLFF.